The next 26 T cell receptor beta chains were all read from a single sample in a study of blood T cell repertoires in COVID-19 (TCRdb year 2020). Receptors were amplified or captured by the immunoSEQ multiplex PCR assay. TCRdb holds this immuneACCESS table with in-frame rearrangements only. Some clones are missing; in checked studies, unresolved V genes explain under half, and the rest has no known cause. This sample comprises hundreds of thousands of clones, around nine tenths of them detected only once. About 3% of the sample rests with the top ten. The sample comprised peripheral blood. Receptors originate from a human donor in a cohort sampled during active COVID-19.

The genes are TRBV5-6 and TRBJ2-7; 8 bases are shared with TRBD2. The CDR3 contains 14 residues. Looked up from germline, CDR1 is SGHDT and CDR2 is YYEEEE. Losses at the gene ends were 2 bases for V and 4 bases for J; bases not matched to a gene: 5. The CDR3 region is CASSFGLAVYEQYF. The DNA of the CDR3 is TGTGCCAGCAGCTTCGGACTAGCAGTATACGAGCAGTACTTC.

This chain connects TRBV3-1 (or the pseudogene TRBV3-2) to TRBJ2-3; 7 bases agree with TRBD2. This CDR3 contains 14 residues. Trimming removed 2 bases from V and 5 bases from J; junction bases left unmatched: 4. Germline V CDR1 and CDR2: LGHDT, YNNKEL (reference sequence). The DNA for the CDR3 is TGTGCCAGCAGCCAATTGGCTAGCGGAGATACGCAGTATTTT. Amino acids: CASSQLASGDTQYF.

This clone is a singleton in its sample. J is TRBJ1-1 and V is TRBV12-3 or TRBV12-4; D remains ambiguous. The CDR3 runs 13 residues. V was shortened by 3 bases and J by 3 bases, with 8 bases between the two germline ends. The CDR3 here is CASSLAEDTEAFF. CDR3 in DNA: TGTGCCAGCAGTTTGGCGGAAGACACTGAAGCTTTCTTT.

This chain joins TRBV5-1 and TRBJ2-7, with 13 nucleotides matching TRBD2. J gave up 5 bases and V 7 bases, and 6 bases lay outside the gene matches. Germline V gene lookup returns CDR1 SGHRS and CDR2 YFSETQ. This CDR3 spans 14 amino acids. CDR3 nucleotide sequence: TGCGCCAGCCGGACTAGCGGGGGATGGGACGAGCAGTACTTC. It specifies CASRTSGGWDEQYF.

The chain links TRBV28 to TRBJ1-1; D gene ambiguous. Trimming removed 4 bases from V and 1 base from J, with 4 bases in between. CDR1 and CDR2 from the germline V gene are MDHEN and SYDVKM. CDR3 length equals 12 residues. The CDR3 DNA is TGTGCCAGCAGTTGGGCGAACACTGAAGCTTTCTTT. It encodes CASSWANTEAFF.

The V call is TRBV5-8, the J call TRBJ1-1, with 9 bases aligning to TRBD1. Germline trimming cut 4 bases from V and 1 base from J; bases unmatched to any gene: 8. This CDR3 is built from 16 residues. Germline V gene data show CDR1 as SGHTS and CDR2 as YDEGEE. The CDR3 loop is CASSPDRGGENTEAFF. In DNA form, the CDR3 reads TGTGCCAGCAGCCCGGACAGGGGAGGGGAGAACACTGAAGCTTTCTTT.

The CDR3 reads CASTPGRAYEQYF. CDR3 bases: TGTGCCAGCACCCCGGGTCGTGCCTACGAGCAGTACTTC. V is TRBV7-8 and J is TRBJ2-7; the D is unclear. V was trimmed by 7 bases and J by 2 bases, leaving 12 bases between them. The CDR3 runs 13 residues. Germline lookup yields CDR1 SGHVS and CDR2 FQNEAQ.

The rearrangement joins TRBV10-2 to TRBJ2-1, with 7 bases aligning to TRBD2. Trimming cost V 3 bases and J 7 bases; bases outside gene matches: 6. CDR1 WSHSY and CDR2 SAAADI come from the germline V gene. The CDR3 has 14 residues. As DNA, the CDR3 is TGCGCCAGCAGTGATGGGGGAGGGGTAAATGAGCAGTTCTTC. Translation gives CASSDGGGVNEQFF.

The V gene is TRBV7-2, the J gene TRBJ2-7; D call uncertain. Germline V gene sequence: CDR1 SGHTA, CDR2 FQGNSA. CDR3 length equals 14 residues. Trimming removed 3 bases at V and 0 bases at J, with 9 bases between. CDR3 region: CASSFPYRSYEQYF. CDR3 bases: TGTGCCAGCAGCTTTCCCTACCGCTCCTACGAGCAGTACTTC.

This clone appeared a few times. The chain recombines TRBV5-1 with TRBJ2-3, with D possibly TRBD2 on 6 matching bases. The germline V and J ends were trimmed by 0 bases and 5 bases, with 16 bases remaining between them. The CDR3 totals 16 residues. Germline V CDR1 and CDR2: SGHRS, YFSETQ. In DNA form, the CDR3 reads TGCGCCAGCAGCTTGGCCGGCGGGGCGGTGTTAGATACGCAGTATTTT. Its protein product is CASSLAGGAVLDTQYF. The full variable domain, with the rest looked up from reference TRBV5-1 and TRBJ2-3, is KAGVTQTPRYLIKTRGQQVTLSCSPISGHRSVSWYQQTPGQGLQFLFEYFSETQRNKGNFPGRFSGRQFSNSRSEMNVSTLELGDSALYLCASSLAGGAVLDTQYFGPGTRLTVL.

This clone came up a few times. The V and J genes are TRBV28 and TRBJ1-1; TRBD1 might be the D (5 bases). CDR1 is MDHEN and CDR2 is SYDVKM in the germline V gene. V lost 6 bases, J lost 1 base, and 9 bases lay in between. This CDR3 has 13 amino acids. The CDR3 is CASRVTGNTEAFF. Written as DNA, the CDR3 is TGTGCCAGCAGGGTAACAGGGAACACTGAAGCTTTCTTT.

This rearrangement joins TRBV3-1 (or the pseudogene TRBV3-2) to TRBJ1-2; 7 bases map to TRBD1. Germline CDR1 is LGHDT and CDR2 is YNNKEL (reference sequence). The CDR3 is 13 amino acids. J lost 8 bases, V lost 3 bases, and 6 bases had no gene match. The CDR3 protein is CASSHSVGGGYTF. The CDR3 coding sequence is TGTGCCAGCAGCCATTCAGTAGGGGGCGGCTACACCTTC.

The rearrangement uses TRBV3-1 (or the pseudogene TRBV3-2) and TRBJ2-7, with 10 positions matching TRBD1. The length of the CDR3 is 15 residues. Losses at the gene ends were 0 bases for V and 4 bases for J; bases not matched to a gene: 3. The germline V gene has CDR1 LGHDT and CDR2 YNNKEL (reference sequence). Here the CDR3 reads CASSQEGQGWYEQYF. The CDR3 bases are TGTGCCAGCAGCCAAGAGGGACAGGGGTGGTACGAGCAGTACTTC.

The chain joins TRBV5-1 to TRBJ2-6; D gene unclear. This CDR3 spans 14 amino acids. Per the germline V gene, CDR1 is SGHRS and CDR2 is YFSETQ. V was shortened by 0 bases and J by 2 bases, with 3 bases between the two germline ends. The CDR3 sequence: CASSLATGANVLTF. CDR3 bases: TGCGCCAGCAGCTTGGCCACTGGGGCCAACGTCCTGACTTTC.

This clone has more than one count but fewer than ten. The V call is TRBV10-2, the J call TRBJ1-1; D is perhaps TRBD1 (5 bases). V lost 3 bases, J lost 6 bases, and 14 bases lay in between. CDR1 WSHSY and CDR2 SAAADI come from the germline V gene. The CDR3 runs 14 residues. The CDR3 coding sequence is TGCGCCAGCAGTGAAGGTCAGGGCTTGCCTGAAGCTTTCTTT. It yields the protein CASSEGQGLPEAFF.

The chain combines TRBV6-4 with TRBJ1-1; 9 nucleotides line up with TRBD1. Trimming took 0 bases from V and 1 from J; bases not matched to a gene: 3. Germline assignment: CDR1 MRHNA and CDR2 SNTAGT. This CDR3 is built from 16 residues. In DNA form, the CDR3 reads TGTGCCAGCAGTGACTCCGGACAGGGGACGAACACTGAAGCTTTCTTT. Translating gives CASSDSGQGTNTEAFF.

Comments on this clone: In this CDR3 the conserved last residue, phenylalanine or tryptophan, is missing, so a read error is likely. It is unclear where the CDR3 begins or ends on the DNA, so no DNA is shown, and the CDR3 is as TCRdb lists it. The chain couples TRBV21-1 to TRBJ1-6. TRBV21-1 has pseudogene status. 11 amino acids form the CDR3, both terminal residues included. The CDR3 spells CASSRGPRAGT.

As concerns this clone: At one of its ends the junction is not consistent with the germline gene, which may arise from a read error. CDR3 protein: CSVEDPQSQVNF. DNA of the CDR3: TGCAGCGTTGAAGATCCGCAATCGCAGGTTAACTTC. The chain employs TRBV29-1 and TRBJ1-2; D is undetermined. Looked up from germline, CDR1 is SQVTM and CDR2 is ANQGSEA. The CDR3 totals 12 residues. Supplemented by reference TRBV29-1 and TRBJ1-2, the full variable domain reads SAVISQKPSRDICQRGTSLTIQCQVDSQVTMMFWYRQQPGQSLTLIATANQGSEATYESGFVIDKFPISRPNLTFSTLTVSNMSPEDSSIYLCSVEDPQSQVNFGSGTRLTVV.

This chain connects TRBV30 to TRBJ1-1, with a tentative D call TRBD1 (5 bases). Trimming removed 3 bases from V and 5 bases from J, with 16 bases in between. This CDR3 comprises 14 residues. Germline loops: CDR1 GTSNPN, CDR2 SVGIG (reference sequence). CDR3 nucleotides: TGTGCCTGGAGGGGGCAGGGAAGAAGGACTGAAGCTTTCTTT. It yields the protein CAWRGQGRRTEAFF.

The gene calls are TRBV4-1 and TRBJ1-2; D possibly corresponds to TRBD1 (5 bases). The CDR3 consists of 14 residues. Trimming took 3 bases from V and 3 from J, leaving 11 bases between them. Germline V lookup: CDR1 MGHRA, CDR2 YSYEKL. CDR3 sequence reads: CASSHGDSDYGYTF. The CDR3 DNA reads TGCGCCAGCAGCCACGGCGACAGTGACTATGGCTACACCTTC.

V and J are TRBV5-4 and TRBJ2-5; 11 bases agree with TRBD2. Germline assignment: CDR1 SGHNT and CDR2 YYREEE (reference sequence). This CDR3 contains 16 residues. J gave up 3 bases and V 4 bases, and 8 bases lay outside the gene matches. CDR3 coding DNA: TGTGCCAGCAGCCGGAGAGATAGCGGGAGGGAAGAGACCCAGTACTTC. Its protein is CASSRRDSGREETQYF.

This clone was seen more than once but under ten times. The chain couples TRBV5-1 to TRBJ2-7; no firm D call. The CDR3 runs to 14 residues. The germline V gene encodes CDR1 SGHRS and CDR2 YFSETQ. V lost 2 bases to trimming and J lost 4 bases, with 13 bases between them. This CDR3 reads CASSFDNSPYEQYF. DNA for the CDR3: TGCGCCAGCAGCTTTGACAATTCTCCTTACGAGCAGTACTTC.

The rearrangement links TRBV5-4 to TRBJ1-3, with a tentative D call TRBD1 (6 bases). Trimming pared 4 bases from V and 0 bases from J, leaving 23 bases between. This CDR3 comprises 19 residues. Germline assignment: CDR1 SGHNT and CDR2 YYREEE (reference sequence). The CDR3 nucleotides are TGTGCCAGCAGCAAAGCCCTTGCTGGGACATTTAGCTCTGGAAACACCATATATTTT. As protein: CASSKALAGTFSSGNTIYF. The full variable domain, its missing parts supplied by reference TRBV5-4 and TRBJ1-3, is ETGVTQSPTHLIKTRGQQVTLRCSSQSGHNTVSWYQQALGQGPQFIFQYYREEENGRGNFPPRFSGLQFPNYSSELNVNALELDDSALYLCASSKALAGTFSSGNTIYFGEGSWLTVV.

This chain joins TRBV28 and TRBJ1-3, with D tentatively TRBD1 (5 bases). This CDR3 contains 14 residues. Germline V gene lookup returns CDR1 MDHEN and CDR2 SYDVKM. The ends were cut back, 6 bases at V and 2 bases at J, with 11 bases in the middle. CDR3 DNA sequence: TGTGCCAGCAGACCGGGACTTGCTGGAAACACCATATATTTT. Residues: CASRPGLAGNTIYF.

The CDR3 loop is CASSFAGTAKNQPQHF. CDR3 bases: TGTGCCAGCAGTTTTGCCGGGACAGCAAAGAATCAGCCCCAGCATTTT. The chain has TRBV6-5 and TRBJ1-5, with 7 bases identical to TRBD1. CDR3 size: 16 residues. Looked up from germline, CDR1 is MNHEY and CDR2 is SVGAGI. V was pared by 4 bases and J by 4 bases, with 10 bases of the junction left unmatched.

The chain carries TRBV12-3 or TRBV12-4 and TRBJ1-3; D is unclear. The CDR3 has 13 amino acids. The V and J ends lost 6 bases and 0 bases respectively, with 6 bases between them. The CDR3: CASRPSSGNTIYF. CDR3 nucleotide sequence: TGTGCCAGCAGACCGAGCTCTGGAAACACCATATATTTT.